Below, 31 T cell receptor beta chains from the same sample are listed, as sequenced in a study of T cells in localized non-small cell lung cancer. TCRdb keeps only in-frame clones here, not all; method: immunoSEQ multiplex PCR. The sample records 35,000 to 45,000 clones, approximately 90% being singletons. Here the sequenced sample was peripheral blood, taken before any cancer treatment. The receptors were gathered from a woman aged 18 to 49 with stage III lung adenocarcinoma.

The chain joins TRBV5-6 to TRBJ1-1; no clear D gene. Trimming removed 0 bases from V and 7 bases from J, with 4 bases in between. Per the germline V gene, CDR1 is SGHDT and CDR2 is YYEEEE. The CDR3 totals 11 residues. The CDR3 spells CASSLADEAFF. The DNA for the CDR3 is TGTGCCAGCAGCTTGGCTGATGAAGCTTTCTTT.

The DNA of the CDR3 is TGTGCCAGCAGCTTGGAGGGGGGGCAGCCCCAGCATTTT. The encoded protein is CASSLEGGQPQHF. V is TRBV5-4 and J is TRBJ1-5; perhaps TRBD1 as D (6 bases). Germline CDR1 reads SGHNT; CDR2 reads YYREEE (reference sequence). V lost 0 bases and J lost 7, with 8 bases in between. This CDR3 region has 13 residues.

The rearrangement links TRBV29-1 to TRBJ2-7; 8 bases align to TRBD1. Germline assignment: CDR1 SQVTM and CDR2 ANQGSEA. This CDR3 contains 14 residues. V dropped 7 bases and J dropped 2; count of bases not matched to a gene: 10. The CDR3 loop reads CSAAYRGETYEQYF. CDR3 nucleotides: TGCAGCGCCGCATACAGGGGGGAAACCTACGAGCAGTACTTC.

The chain combines TRBV9 with TRBJ2-7, with no clear D. CDR1 and CDR2 from the germline V gene are SGDLS and YYNGEE. Between the trimmed V and J ends, which lost 4 bases and 5 bases, there was a span of 19 bases. The CDR3 contains 15 residues. The CDR3 nucleotides are TGTGCCAGCAGCCCCCGGGTAGGAATCGGCCACGAGCAGTACTTC. Protein sequence: CASSPRVGIGHEQYF.

This clone has only one observation. This chain links TRBV2 with TRBJ1-1; no reliable D call. The V end lost 3 bases, the J end lost 3 bases, and 11 bases lay between the germline ends. Germline V gives CDR1 SNHLY, CDR2 FYNNEI. The CDR3 has 14 amino acids. DNA of the CDR3: TGTGCCAGCAGTGATCGGTGGCAGGACACTGAAGCTTTCTTT. This encodes CASSDRWQDTEAFF.

CDR3 nucleotide sequence: TGTGCCAGCAGCTTTGACGGACAGGCTGAAGCTTTCTTT. Residues: CASSFDGQAEAFF. V is TRBV7-9 and J is TRBJ1-1; 7 bases line up with TRBD1. The germline V gene has CDR1 SEHNR and CDR2 FQNEAQ (reference sequence). The length of the CDR3 is 13 residues. V lost 3 bases, J lost 6 bases, and 4 bases stayed unmatched.

The chain has TRBV2 and TRBJ2-3, with D perhaps assigned TRBD1 or TRBD2 (5 bases each). Trimming pared 0 bases from V and 3 bases from J, leaving 7 bases between. This CDR3 is 14 amino acids long. Germline values: CDR1 SNHLY, CDR2 FYNNEI. The CDR3 DNA is TGTGCCAGCAGTGAAGCTTGGGGGACAGATACGCAGTATTTT. Its protein is CASSEAWGTDTQYF.

The chain carries TRBV6-1 and TRBJ2-3, with a possible D match to TRBD2 (8 bases). Deletions cut 8 bases from V and 1 base from J, with 16 bases between. Germline V CDR1 and CDR2: MNHNS, SASEGT. The length of the CDR3 is 15 residues. CDR3 loop: CASSGGDRRTDTQYF. The DNA for the CDR3 is TGTGCCAGCTCCGGGGGGGACAGACGCACAGATACGCAGTATTTT.

The gene calls are TRBV6-6 and TRBJ1-1; TRBD1 might be the D (5 bases). CDR1 is MNHNY and CDR2 is SVGAGI in the germline V gene (reference sequence). This CDR3 has 9 amino acids. The CDR3 sequence is CATGEGAFF. The CDR3 region has the DNA TGTGCTACGGGGGAAGGGGCTTTCTTT.

J is TRBJ2-4 and V is TRBV4-2, with D unclear. The V end lost 6 bases, the J end lost 3 bases, and 18 bases lay between the germline ends. This CDR3 is 16 amino acids long. Germline V CDR1 and CDR2: LGHNA, YNFKEQ. The CDR3 loop reads CASSLGGEGDKNIQYF. DNA for the CDR3: TGTGCCAGCAGTCTGGGTGGGGAAGGAGACAAAAACATTCAGTACTTC.

A single count supports this clone. The chain recombines TRBV11-2 with TRBJ2-7, with 9 bases lining up with TRBD2. The trim removed 6 bases at V and 4 bases at J, leaving 4 bases unmatched. The CDR3 has 13 amino acids. Germline V gene sequence: CDR1 SGHAT, CDR2 FQNNGV. DNA of the CDR3: TGTGCCAGCAGGACAAGCGGGGGGTACGAGCAGTACTTC. As protein: CASRTSGGYEQYF.

The genes are TRBV30 and TRBJ1-5; D possibly corresponds to TRBD1 (5 bases). The CDR3 is made up of 13 amino acids. Germline CDR1 reads GTSNPN; CDR2 reads SVGIG (reference sequence). V shed 1 base and J shed 5 bases, with 9 bases lying between them. Here the CDR3 DNA reads TGTGCCTGGAGTGGTCAGGGACATCAGCCCCAGCATTTT. Translated, it gives CAWSGQGHQPQHF.

V is TRBV4-1 and J is TRBJ2-1, with 12 bases fitting TRBD2. The J segment lost 6 bases and the V segment lost 4 bases, leaving 1 base of the junction unmatched. The CDR3 has 14 residues. Germline V gene data show CDR1 as MGHRA and CDR2 as YSYEKL. CDR3 loop: CASSPGLAGNEQFF. CDR3 nucleotide sequence: TGCGCCAGCAGCCCGGGACTAGCGGGCAATGAGCAGTTCTTC.

The count of this clone is one. The chain uses TRBV6-5 and TRBJ1-2; 7 bases fit TRBD1. J gave up 4 bases and V 0 bases, and 2 bases lay outside the gene matches. Looked up from germline, CDR1 is MNHEY and CDR2 is SVGAGI. The CDR3 sequence is 14 residues long. The CDR3: CASSYSGGGYGYTF. In DNA, the CDR3 is TGTGCCAGCAGTTACTCAGGGGGCGGCTATGGCTACACCTTC.

This clone was counted once. V and J are TRBV11-2 and TRBJ2-5; D unresolved. The germline CDR1 and CDR2 sequences are SGHAT and FQNNGV. The V gene lost 8 bases and the J gene lost 5 bases, with 18 bases spanning the gap. The CDR3 covers 14 residues. In DNA form, the CDR3 reads TGTGCCAGCGCCCCGGCCCAACAACGGGAGACCCAGTACTTC. This translates into CASAPAQQRETQYF.

This chain joins TRBV19 and TRBJ1-2; maybe TRBD1 (5 bases). The CDR3 has 16 amino acids. V lost 0 bases, J lost 7 bases, and 18 bases lay in between. Germline V gives CDR1 LNHDA, CDR2 SQIVND (reference sequence). The CDR3 region is CASSIDPRTPLVGYTF. The CDR3 nucleotides read TGTGCCAGTAGTATAGATCCCCGGACACCCCTCGTTGGCTACACCTTC.

The chain combines TRBV5-1 with TRBJ1-2; D remains ambiguous. The CDR3 is made up of 15 amino acids. CDR1 is SGHRS and CDR2 is YFSETQ in the germline V gene. Trimming left V 2 bases short and J 1 base short, with 12 bases between. The CDR3 here is CASSLGSGSNYGYTF. The CDR3 region has the DNA TGCGCCAGCAGCTTAGGGAGCGGGAGTAACTATGGCTACACCTTC.

The V and J genes are TRBV5-1 and TRBJ1-1, with a tentative D call TRBD1 (6 bases). The CDR3 length is 16 residues. Germline values: CDR1 SGHRS, CDR2 YFSETQ. Between the trimmed V and J ends, which lost 4 bases and 4 bases, there was a span of 20 bases. CDR3 sequence: CASSPSEGGRGTEAFF. CDR3 sequence (DNA): TGCGCCAGCAGCCCTTCCGAGGGGGGTAGGGGCACTGAAGCTTTCTTT.

V usage is TRBV25-1 and J usage is TRBJ2-5, with D unclear. The CDR3 is 14 amino acids. The V gene's germline CDR1 is MGHDK and CDR2 SYGVNS. Trimming took off 2 bases at V and 4 bases at J, with 11 bases between the two ends. CDR3 loop: CASSEGVALETQYF. CDR3 sequence (DNA): TGTGCCAGCAGTGAAGGGGTAGCCCTAGAGACCCAGTACTTC.

This sequence joins TRBV7-9 and TRBJ1-6; D is unresolved. Germline-derived CDR1 and CDR2 are SEHNR and FQNEAQ (reference sequence). CDR3 length: 12 amino acids. V lost 5 bases, J lost 8 bases, and 7 bases lay in between. CDR3 in DNA: TGTGCCAGCAGCCCATTGGATTCACCCCTCCACTTT. As protein: CASSPLDSPLHF.

This clone is medium-sized. This sequence joins TRBV7-2 and TRBJ2-1; 7 bases agree with TRBD2. CDR1 is SGHTA and CDR2 is FQGNSA in the germline V gene. The V gene end was trimmed by 9 bases and the J gene end by 0 bases; junction bases not matched to a gene: 8. This CDR3 is built from 15 residues. CDR3 coding DNA: TGTGCCAGTACTCGGGGAGGGGTCTCCTACAATGAGCAGTTCTTC. Its protein product is CASTRGGVSYNEQFF.

In this sample, this clone turned up once. In DNA form, the CDR3 reads TGTGCCAGCAGCTACAGGATTGGGGACTATGGCTACACCTTC. Protein: CASSYRIGDYGYTF. V and J are TRBV6-5 and TRBJ1-2; a weak D match, TRBD1 (5 bases). The CDR3 has 14 amino acids. Germline lookup yields CDR1 MNHEY and CDR2 SVGAGI. V was trimmed by 6 bases and J by 3 bases, leaving 14 bases between them.

V is TRBV5-8 and J is TRBJ1-4, with TRBD1 as a possible D gene (5 bases). V was clipped by 4 bases and J by 3 bases, with 13 bases between them. This CDR3 spans 15 amino acids. CDR1 is SGHTS, CDR2 YDEGEE, per germline. The CDR3 DNA reads TGTGCCAGCAGCAGGGGCCCACAGTCTAATGAAAAACTGTTTTTT. It encodes CASSRGPQSNEKLFF.

V gene TRBV5-1 combines with J gene TRBJ1-5; 7 bases are shared with TRBD1. There are 15 residues in the CDR3. V lost 2 bases, J lost 1 base, and 3 bases stayed unmatched. In germline, CDR1 is SGHRS, CDR2 YFSETQ. The CDR3 DNA is TGCGCCAGCAGCTTTACAGGGGACAGCAATCAGCCCCAGCATTTT. Translated: CASSFTGDSNQPQHF. Using reference TRBV5-1 and TRBJ1-5 for the parts outside the CDR3, the full variable domain is KAGVTQTPRYLIKTRGQQVTLSCSPISGHRSVSWYQQTPGQGLQFLFEYFSETQRNKGNFPGRFSGRQFSNSRSEMNVSTLELGDSALYLCASSFTGDSNQPQHFGDGTRLSIL.

The chain uses TRBV21-1 and TRBJ1-4; the table's D gene call, TRBD1, was not cross checked with the DNA. TRBV21-1 constitutes a pseudogene. The CDR3 has 16 residues. CDR3 loop: CARSDRGTTTNEKLFF. The CDR3, as DNA: TGTGCCAGGTCCGACAGGGGCACCACAACTAATGAAAAACTGTTTTTT.

V and J are TRBV5-4 and TRBJ2-2; 9 bases align to TRBD2. The CDR3 runs to 17 residues. Trimming at V came to 0 bases and at J to 6 bases, leaving 9 bases not matched to a gene. Germline V gene sequence: CDR1 SGHNT, CDR2 YYREEE (reference sequence). The CDR3 DNA follows: TGTGCCAGCAGCTTGGTTGGCGGGGGGGCCGCGTCCGGGGAGCTGTTTTTT. Amino acids: CASSLVGGGAASGELFF.

The rearrangement joins TRBV19 to TRBJ2-3; D is perhaps TRBD2 (6 bases). This CDR3 contains 17 residues. Germline-derived CDR1 and CDR2 are LNHDA and SQIVND (reference sequence). V was cut by 5 bases and J by 2 bases, with 20 bases left in between. The CDR3 DNA reads TGTGCCAGTAGTCGCGGGAAGGGAACTACTTTCACAGATACGCAGTATTTT. Translation: CASSRGKGTTFTDTQYF.

The CDR3 is CASSSHGYQNEKLFF. Written as DNA, the CDR3 is TGTGCCAGCAGTTCTCACGGGTACCAAAATGAAAAACTGTTTTTT. The chain employs TRBV6-5 and TRBJ1-4; D not resolved. CDR1 is MNHEY and CDR2 is SVGAGI in the germline V gene. This CDR3 spans 15 amino acids. The V end was cut by 4 bases, the J end by 5 bases, with 14 bases between.

The V and J genes are TRBV9 and TRBJ1-2; 10 positions match TRBD1. Germline CDR1 is SGDLS and CDR2 is YYNGEE. This CDR3 has 15 residues. V trimming: 4 bases; J trimming: 2 bases; junction bases outside the gene matches: 5. The CDR3 sequence is CASSQGTGVNYGYTF. The DNA for the CDR3 is TGTGCCAGCAGCCAAGGGACAGGGGTAAACTATGGCTACACCTTC.

This clone was seen once. Other DNA sequences in the sample encode the same CDR3. The chain joins TRBV29-1 to TRBJ2-3, with D perhaps TRBD2 (5 bases). Germline V gives CDR1 SQVTM, CDR2 ANQGSEA. The CDR3 runs to 12 residues. The V gene lost 6 bases and the J gene lost 14 bases, with 21 bases spanning the gap. CDR3 loop: CSVMTGSYGMYF. The CDR3 nucleotides read TGCAGCGTGATGACGGGGAGCTACGGCATGTATTTT.

The chain is built from TRBV6-5 and TRBJ2-2; D may correspond to TRBD1 or TRBD2 (6 bases each). Germline V CDR1 and CDR2: MNHEY, SVGAGI. There are 15 residues in the CDR3. Deletions cut 4 bases from V and 2 bases from J, with 11 bases between. CDR3 protein: CASSWRGVNTGELFF. The CDR3 DNA reads as TGTGCCAGCAGTTGGAGGGGGGTCAACACCGGGGAGCTGTTTTTT.